One and the same sample provided the 12 T cell receptor beta chains below, sequenced in a study of T cell changes during pregnancy in multiple sclerosis. Assay used: immunoSEQ multiplex PCR; TCRdb lists only in-frame clones, some missing. The sample shows some 80,000 clones, roughly 94% of them seen only once. The source material was CD4+ T cells from peripheral blood mononuclear cells, sampled after pregnancy. The source is a female donor with multiple sclerosis, enrolled in a pregnancy study.

The V gene is TRBV6-5, the J gene TRBJ1-4; weak D call: TRBD1 (5 bases). The CDR3 is made up of 14 amino acids. Per the germline V gene, CDR1 is MNHEY and CDR2 is SVGAGI. Trimming stripped 6 bases from V and 5 bases from J, with 13 bases between. The CDR3 nucleotides read TGTGCCAGCAGGGGAACAGGACCGAATGAAAAACTGTTTTTT. As protein: CASRGTGPNEKLFF.

The chain has TRBV4-3 and TRBJ2-2; TRBD2 agrees at 7 bases. The CDR3 has 19 amino acids. The V and J ends lost 0 bases and 2 bases, in that order; junction bases with no gene match: 12. Germline V gives CDR1 LGHNA, CDR2 YSLEER. This CDR3 is CASSQDVPGLYDNTGELFF. The CDR3, as DNA: TGCGCCAGCAGCCAAGATGTCCCGGGACTATACGACAACACCGGGGAGCTGTTTTTT.

This chain links TRBV5-5 with TRBJ1-3; D perhaps matches TRBD1 (5 bases). Trimming stripped 0 bases from V and 1 base from J, with 11 bases between. Germline V gene data show CDR1 as SGHKS and CDR2 as YYEKEE (reference sequence). CDR3 length: 16 residues. Written as DNA, the CDR3 is TGTGCCAGCAGCTTGGTGGGGCAGGGATCTGGAAACACCATATATTTT. As protein: CASSLVGQGSGNTIYF.

The chain is built from TRBV27 and TRBJ2-7; TRBD1 is a possible D gene (6 bases). Trimming took off 5 bases at V and 4 bases at J, with 18 bases between the two ends. CDR3 size: 15 residues. Germline lookup yields CDR1 MNHEY and CDR2 SMNVEV (reference sequence). The CDR3, as DNA: TGTGCCAGCAGTACACGACAGGCCCAAATGTACGAGCAGTACTTC. This gives the protein CASSTRQAQMYEQYF.

This clone has only one observation. The gene calls are TRBV28 and TRBJ2-1; TRBD2 agrees at 8 bases. CDR1 is MDHEN, CDR2 SYDVKM, per germline. The CDR3 is 17 amino acids. Trimming at V came to 8 bases and at J to 7 bases, leaving 19 bases not matched to a gene. The CDR3 coding sequence is TGTGCCAGCCGGGGAGCGGGAGTATCAGTCCTCTTTAATGAGCAGTTCTTC. Amino acid sequence: CASRGAGVSVLFNEQFF.

The rearrangement uses TRBV7-2 and TRBJ2-1, with 8 bases that match TRBD2. V trimming: 7 bases; J trimming: 0 bases; junction bases outside the gene matches: 8. Germline lookup yields CDR1 SGHTA and CDR2 FQGNSA. CDR3 length: 16 amino acids. The CDR3 DNA follows: TGTGCCAGCATCGATTTAGCGGGGAGCTCCTACAATGAGCAGTTCTTC. It encodes CASIDLAGSSYNEQFF.

The rearrangement uses TRBV18 and TRBJ2-5, with 7 bases identical to TRBD1. CDR1 and CDR2 (germline): KGHSH, LQKENI. This CDR3 spans 15 amino acids. After removal of 4 bases from V and 0 bases from J, the junction contained 5 bases not matched to a gene. The CDR3 protein is CASSRAGTDQETQYF. The CDR3 nucleotides read TGTGCCAGCTCACGCGCCGGGACAGACCAAGAGACCCAGTACTTC.

This sequence joins TRBV29-1 and TRBJ2-5; 7 bases fit TRBD1. V was pared by 7 bases and J by 4 bases, with 6 bases of the junction left unmatched. The CDR3 sequence is 12 residues long. CDR1 and CDR2 from the germline V gene are SQVTM and ANQGSEA. The CDR3 DNA follows: TGCAGCGGTGACAGGGTGGGAGAGACCCAGTACTTC. It is translated as CSGDRVGETQYF.

The chain links TRBV5-1 to TRBJ2-5, with 7 bases fitting TRBD1. The junction had 3 bases not matched to a gene; V was cut back by 4 bases and J by 3 bases. Germline lookup yields CDR1 SGHRS and CDR2 YFSETQ. The CDR3 is 13 amino acids. CDR3 sequence (DNA): TGCGCCAGCAGCCCGGGGACAGAAGAGACCCAGTACTTC. Translating gives CASSPGTEETQYF.

This chain uses TRBV5-5 with TRBJ1-4; 8 bases are a match to TRBD1. Germline trimming cut 7 bases from V and 8 bases from J; bases unmatched to any gene: 10. The CDR3 length is 14 residues. Germline assignment: CDR1 SGHKS and CDR2 YYEKEE (reference sequence). CDR3 loop: CASRTGTGGEKLFF. The CDR3 DNA is TGTGCCAGCCGGACCGGGACAGGTGGCGAAAAACTGTTTTTT.

This chain links TRBV11-3 with TRBJ2-1, with unresolved D. CDR1 and CDR2 (germline): SGHNT, YENEEA. The CDR3 covers 11 residues. The V and J ends lost 1 base and 9 bases respectively, with 4 bases between them. The CDR3 nucleotides read TGTGCCAGCAGCTTAGCCGGTGAGCAGTTCTTC. As protein: CASSLAGEQFF. Full variable domain (rest looked up from reference TRBV11-3 and TRBJ2-1): EAGVVQSPRYKIIEKKQPVAFWCNPISGHNTLYWYLQNLGQGPELLIRYENEEAVDDSQLPKDRFSAERLKGVDSTLKIQPAELGDSAVYLCASSLAGEQFFGPGTRLTVL.

The V call is TRBV18, the J call TRBJ2-5; no clear D. This CDR3 has 16 residues. The V end was cut by 2 bases, the J end by 2 bases, with 15 bases between. CDR1 and CDR2 from the germline V gene are KGHSH and LQKENI. Here the CDR3 reads CASSPLPGADQETQYF. For the CDR3, the DNA is TGTGCCAGCTCACCATTACCGGGTGCCGATCAAGAGACCCAGTACTTC.